The next 5 T cell receptor beta chains were all read from a single sample in a study of response to subunit inactivated influenza vaccine. One entry per CDR3 protein results from TCRdb running MiXCR on the RT-PCR reads. The table records about 700,000 distinct CDR3 sequences, 14% of them present only once. The starting material was PBMCs from blood, obtained 14 to 15 days before vaccination. The receptors shown here come from a man aged 50 to 60 who received an inactivated influenza vaccine.

J is TRBJ2-1 and V is TRBV24-1; 10 positions match TRBD2. V shed 5 bases, J shed 6 bases, and the junction held 15 bases outside the gene matches. CDR3 size: 18 residues. The germline gives CDR1 KGHDR, CDR2 SFDVKD. The CDR3 DNA reads as TGTGCCACCAGTGCAGCGGGGGGGCCGGGTTCCGTCTCCAATGAGCAGTTCTTC. Translated: CATSAAGGPGSVSNEQFF.

The V gene is TRBV6-2 or TRBV6-3, the J gene TRBJ2-1, with 11 bases that match TRBD2. V lost 6 bases, J lost 1 base, and 8 bases stayed unmatched. The CDR3 loop spans 17 amino acids. CDR1 and CDR2 (germline): MNHEY, SVGEGT. CDR3 DNA sequence: TGTGCCAGCAGACCGACTAGCGGGACTTATTCCTACAATGAGCAGTTCTTC. It is translated as CASRPTSGTYSYNEQFF.

This chain joins TRBV2 and TRBJ2-7, with 11 bases aligning to TRBD1. V was clipped by 3 bases and J by 5 bases; unmatched bases: 6. This CDR3 contains 15 residues. From germline, CDR1 is SNHLY and CDR2 FYNNEI. The CDR3 reads CASSDRDRGSDEQYF. CDR3 DNA sequence: TGTGCCAGCAGTGACCGGGACAGGGGGTCGGACGAGCAGTACTTC.

This clonotype was recorded a few times. As DNA, the CDR3 is TGTGCCAGCAGTTTTAACAGGGATGAAAGGGATCAGCCCCAGCATTTT. Encoded protein: CASSFNRDERDQPQHF. The chain links TRBV27 to TRBJ1-5; maybe TRBD1 (6 bases). Germline lookup yields CDR1 MNHEY and CDR2 SMNVEV (reference sequence). V dropped 3 bases and J dropped 5 bases, with 17 bases sitting between them. The CDR3 runs to 16 residues.

This clonotype occurred many times. The genes are TRBV7-9 and TRBJ2-5, with 9 bases matching TRBD2. CDR1 is SEHNR, CDR2 FQNEAQ, per germline (reference sequence). This CDR3 is 14 amino acids long. Germline trimming cut 5 bases from V and 5 bases from J; bases unmatched to any gene: 6. Written as DNA, the CDR3 is TGTGCCAGCAGCATGTCTAGCGGGGTGGAGACCCAGTACTTC. Translated: CASSMSSGVETQYF.